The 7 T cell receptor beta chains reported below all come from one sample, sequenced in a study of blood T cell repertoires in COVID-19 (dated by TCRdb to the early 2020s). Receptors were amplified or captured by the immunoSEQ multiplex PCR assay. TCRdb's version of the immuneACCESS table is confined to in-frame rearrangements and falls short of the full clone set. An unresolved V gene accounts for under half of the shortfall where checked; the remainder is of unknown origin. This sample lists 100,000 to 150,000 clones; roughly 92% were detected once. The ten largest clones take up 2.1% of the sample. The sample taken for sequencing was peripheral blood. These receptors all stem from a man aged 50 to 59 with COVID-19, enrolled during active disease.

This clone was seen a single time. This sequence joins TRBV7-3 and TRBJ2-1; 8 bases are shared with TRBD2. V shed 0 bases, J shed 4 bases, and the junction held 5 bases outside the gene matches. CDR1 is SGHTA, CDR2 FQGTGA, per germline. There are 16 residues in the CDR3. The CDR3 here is CASSLTAGAVYNEQFF. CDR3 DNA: TGTGCCAGCAGCTTAACAGCGGGAGCAGTGTACAATGAGCAGTTCTTC. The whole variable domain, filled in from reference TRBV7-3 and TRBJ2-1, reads GAGVSQTPSNKVTEKGKYVELRCDPISGHTALYWYRQSLGQGPEFLIYFQGTGAADDSGLPNDRFFAVRPEGSVSTLKIQRTERGDSAVYLCASSLTAGAVYNEQFFGPGTRLTVL.

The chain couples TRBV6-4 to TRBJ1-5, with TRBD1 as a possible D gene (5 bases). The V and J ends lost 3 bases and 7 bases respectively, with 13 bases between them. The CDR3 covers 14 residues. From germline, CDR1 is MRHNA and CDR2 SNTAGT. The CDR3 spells CASSEQPGGQPQHF. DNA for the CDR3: TGTGCCAGCAGTGAACAGCCGGGGGGGCAGCCCCAGCATTTT.

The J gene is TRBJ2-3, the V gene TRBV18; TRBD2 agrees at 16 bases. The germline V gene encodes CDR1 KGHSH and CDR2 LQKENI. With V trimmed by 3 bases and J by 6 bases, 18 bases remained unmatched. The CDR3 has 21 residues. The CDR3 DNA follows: TGTGCCAGCTCACCGGTTCCGGGACTAGCGGGAGGGCCTGATCGTAAGGATACGCAGTATTTT. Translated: CASSPVPGLAGGPDRKDTQYF.

CDR3 sequence reads: CASSQVGGNNYGYTF. The CDR3 nucleotides are TGCGCCAGCAGCCAAGTGGGGGGGAATAACTATGGCTACACCTTC. The gene calls are TRBV4-1 and TRBJ1-2; possibly TRBD1 for D (5 bases). Trimming took 1 base from V and 1 from J, leaving 10 bases between them. The CDR3 contains 15 residues. CDR1 and CDR2 from the germline V gene are MGHRA and YSYEKL.

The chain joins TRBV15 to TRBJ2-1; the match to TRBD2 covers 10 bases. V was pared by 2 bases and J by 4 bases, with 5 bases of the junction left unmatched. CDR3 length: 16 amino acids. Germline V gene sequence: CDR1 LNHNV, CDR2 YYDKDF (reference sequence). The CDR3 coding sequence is TGTGCCACCAGCAGACTCCCGGGACTAGCGTACAATGAGCAGTTCTTC. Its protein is CATSRLPGLAYNEQFF.

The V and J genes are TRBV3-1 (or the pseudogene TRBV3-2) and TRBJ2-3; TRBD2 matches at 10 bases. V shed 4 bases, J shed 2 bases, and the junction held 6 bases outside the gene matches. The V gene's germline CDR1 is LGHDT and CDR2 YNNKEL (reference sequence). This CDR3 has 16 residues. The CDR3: CASSRWTSGATDTQYF. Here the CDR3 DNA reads TGTGCCAGCAGCCGTTGGACTAGCGGAGCCACAGATACGCAGTATTTT.

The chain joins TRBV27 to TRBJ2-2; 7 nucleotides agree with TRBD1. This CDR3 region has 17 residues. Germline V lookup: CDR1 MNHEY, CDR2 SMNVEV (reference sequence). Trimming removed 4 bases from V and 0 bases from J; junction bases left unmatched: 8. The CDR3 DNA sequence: TGTGCCAGCAGTTCAACCTTCGGACAGGCGAACACCGGGGAGCTGTTTTTT. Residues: CASSSTFGQANTGELFF.